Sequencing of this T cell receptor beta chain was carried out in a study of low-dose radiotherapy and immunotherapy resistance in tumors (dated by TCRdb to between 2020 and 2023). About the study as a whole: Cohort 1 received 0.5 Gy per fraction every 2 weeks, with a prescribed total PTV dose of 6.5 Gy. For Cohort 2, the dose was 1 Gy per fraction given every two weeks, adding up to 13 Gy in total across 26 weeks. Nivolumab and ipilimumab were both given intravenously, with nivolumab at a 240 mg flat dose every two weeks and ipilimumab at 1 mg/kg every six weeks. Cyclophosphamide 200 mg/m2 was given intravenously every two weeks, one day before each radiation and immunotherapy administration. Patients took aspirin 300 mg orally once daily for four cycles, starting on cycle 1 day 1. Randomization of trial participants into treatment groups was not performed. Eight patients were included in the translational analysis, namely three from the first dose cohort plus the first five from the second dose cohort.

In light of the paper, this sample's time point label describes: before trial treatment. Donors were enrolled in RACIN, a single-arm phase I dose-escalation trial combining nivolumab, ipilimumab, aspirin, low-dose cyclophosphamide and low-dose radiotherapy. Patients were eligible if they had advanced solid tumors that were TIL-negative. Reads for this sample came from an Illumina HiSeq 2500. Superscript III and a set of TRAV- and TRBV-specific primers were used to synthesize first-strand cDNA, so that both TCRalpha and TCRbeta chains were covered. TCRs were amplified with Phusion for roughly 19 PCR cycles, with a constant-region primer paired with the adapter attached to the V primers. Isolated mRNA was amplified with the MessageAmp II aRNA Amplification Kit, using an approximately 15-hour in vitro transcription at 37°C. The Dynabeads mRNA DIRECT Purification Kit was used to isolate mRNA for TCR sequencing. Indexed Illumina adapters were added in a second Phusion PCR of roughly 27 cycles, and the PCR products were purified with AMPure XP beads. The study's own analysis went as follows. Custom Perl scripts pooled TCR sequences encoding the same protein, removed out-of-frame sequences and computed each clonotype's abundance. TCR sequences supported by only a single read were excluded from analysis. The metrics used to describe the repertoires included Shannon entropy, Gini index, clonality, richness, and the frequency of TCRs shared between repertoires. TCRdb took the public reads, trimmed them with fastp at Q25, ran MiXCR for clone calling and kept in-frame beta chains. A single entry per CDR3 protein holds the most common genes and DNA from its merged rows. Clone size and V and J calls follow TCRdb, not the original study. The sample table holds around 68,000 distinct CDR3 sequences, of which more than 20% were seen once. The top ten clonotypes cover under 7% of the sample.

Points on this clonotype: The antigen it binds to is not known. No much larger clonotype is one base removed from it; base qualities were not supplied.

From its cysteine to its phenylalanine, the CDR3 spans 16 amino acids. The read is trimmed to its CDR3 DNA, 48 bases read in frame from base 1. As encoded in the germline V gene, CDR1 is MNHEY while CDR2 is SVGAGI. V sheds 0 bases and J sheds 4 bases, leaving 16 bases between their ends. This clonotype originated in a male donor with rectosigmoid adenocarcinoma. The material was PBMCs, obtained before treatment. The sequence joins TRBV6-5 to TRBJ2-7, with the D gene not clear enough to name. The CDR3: CASSYSGSPGSYEQYF. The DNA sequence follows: TGTGCCAGCAGTTACTCGGGCAGCCCCGGGTCGTACGAGCAGTACTTC.